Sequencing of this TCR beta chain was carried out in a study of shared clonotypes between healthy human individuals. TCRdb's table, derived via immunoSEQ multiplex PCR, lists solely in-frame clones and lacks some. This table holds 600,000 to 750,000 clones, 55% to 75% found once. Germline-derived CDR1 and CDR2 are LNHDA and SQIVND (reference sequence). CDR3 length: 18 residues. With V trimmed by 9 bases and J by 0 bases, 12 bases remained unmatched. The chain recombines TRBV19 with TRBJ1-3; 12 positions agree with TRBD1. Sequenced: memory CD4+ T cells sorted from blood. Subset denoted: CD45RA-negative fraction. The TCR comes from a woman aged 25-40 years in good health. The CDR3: CARPQPGTGGSSGNTIYF. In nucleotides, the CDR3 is TGTGCCAGACCCCAGCCGGGGACAGGGGGCTCCTCTGGAAACACCATATATTTT.